The rows below give T cell receptor beta chains drawn from one sample of a study of blood T cells in healthy people across ages. Using its own MiXCR run on the 5' RACE reads, TCRdb lists one record per CDR3 protein. Here the sample spans about 1,400,000 distinct CDR3 sequences, approximately 40% being singletons. The specimen sequenced was blood. Receptors were obtained from a woman between 18 and 29 years old in good health. The conserved cysteine and the conserved F or W are not part of the CDR3 here. D genes are given only for firm matches. Some rows have no size entry. The others give once, few or many, or a class for an expanded clone.

abundance	len	d_gene	v_gene	j_gene	CDR3aa
few	11	-	TRBV11-2	TRBJ2-5	ASCGDGLNEQY
-	13	TRBD2	TRBV20-1	TRBJ2-1	SATSGTPSYNEQF
few	13	-	TRBV28	TRBJ2-6	ASSTRRALANVLT
-	13	-	TRBV5-1	TRBJ2-7	ASSPWDPLSDEQY
once	12	-	TRBV29-1	TRBJ2-7	SVDVGATYNEQY
-	12	-	TRBV6-6	TRBJ2-7	ASSYSGSMDEQY
-	8	-	TRBV6-6	TRBJ1-1	ATLGAEAF
-	9	-	TRBV7-8	-	ASNVGGEQY
-	14	TRBD2	TRBV5-1	TRBJ2-1	ASSLKTSGGDNEQF
-	11	-	TRBV20-1	TRBJ1-1	SAGGLTNTEAF
many	10	-	TRBV27	TRBJ2-5	ASSSAQETQY
few	13	-	TRBV5-1	TRBJ1-3	ASSLGPSSGNTIY
-	11	-	TRBV20-1	TRBJ2-5	SAWTQVRATQY
few	14	TRBD2	TRBV5-1	TRBJ2-5	ASSLETSGRSETQY
-	13	-	TRBV4-1	TRBJ2-7	ASSQVGSKGYQQY
-	12	TRBD1	TRBV28	TRBJ1-5	ASSKTGLNQPQH
-	11	-	TRBV27	TRBJ2-5	ASSSGPARTQY
few	13	-	TRBV4-2	TRBJ2-1	ASSQGGIQSGEQF
few	13	TRBD1	TRBV27	TRBJ1-2	ASSPGTGVRYGYT
-	12	TRBD2	TRBV20-1	TRBJ2-3	SASEREVTDTQY
-	14	TRBD2	TRBV7-6	TRBJ2-1	ASSPGTSGRWDEQF
-	16	TRBD1	TRBV27	TRBJ1-1	ASSHQRTARQGKAEAF
few	13	TRBD1	TRBV20-1	TRBJ2-1	SAIHTGGAYNEQF
-	14	TRBD1	TRBV12-3/TRBV12-4	TRBJ2-3	ASSLYGQGETDTQY
many	11	TRBD1	TRBV28	TRBJ2-7	ASRTGGFNEQY
few	8	-	TRBV20-1	-	SARAAEQY
few	14	TRBD2	TRBV28	TRBJ2-3	ASSGAGGRSSDTQY
-	14	TRBD2	TRBV7-6	TRBJ2-1	ASSTPTSGGENEQF
-	13	-	TRBV2	TRBJ1-5	ASSEAKYSNQPQH
many	13	-	TRBV7-6	TRBJ2-5	ASSLGVLGSETQY
-	15	-	TRBV10-3	TRBJ2-3	AISDVVGVGRSDTQY
-	13	TRBD1	TRBV5-1	-	ASSSGTGGFDEQY
-	11	TRBD2	TRBV20-1	TRBJ2-7	SARSGGNNEQY
-	13	TRBD1	TRBV18	TRBJ1-2	ASLAWDRDRYGYT
-	13	TRBD1	TRBV15	TRBJ2-7	ATSREKQGAYEQY
-	12	TRBD1	TRBV6-6	TRBJ2-7	ASTYGQGVYEQY
few	14	TRBD2	TRBV5-1	TRBJ2-1	ASSLDGLAGGNEQF
few	13	-	TRBV6-2/TRBV6-3	TRBJ2-7	ASSFPQVRQYEQY
-	14	TRBD1	TRBV5-5	TRBJ1-1	ASSPGTGSQGTEAF
-	11	-	TRBV6-6	TRBJ2-7	ASAEAPTYEQY
many	12	TRBD1	TRBV7-2	TRBJ1-2	ASSFRQGEKGYT
-	14	-	TRBV14	-	ASSQVGFGSYNEQY
few	12	TRBD2	TRBV9	TRBJ2-7	ASSVSGNLYEQY
-	14	TRBD2	TRBV20-1	TRBJ2-3	SALWASGKSTDAQY
few	14	TRBD2	TRBV4-1	TRBJ2-1	ASSRSGTSGGNEQF
few	14	TRBD1	TRBV4-1	TRBJ2-5	ASSQSGTGWPNEQY
-	14	-	TRBV6-6	TRBJ2-7	ASSYSREPLSYEQY
-	14	TRBD2	TRBV20-1	TRBJ2-3	SADPRTSKFSDTQY
few	13	TRBD1	TRBV4-1	TRBJ2-5	ASSQSRTGEETQY
few	14	-	TRBV4-2	TRBJ1-2	ASSQEKGRQGYGYT
few	14	TRBD2	TRBV4-2	TRBJ2-5	ASSLTSGSIYNEQY
-	12	-	TRBV12-3/TRBV12-4	TRBJ1-2	ASRWDQGAAGYT
few	11	TRBD1	TRBV15	TRBJ1-6	ATADRKNSPLH
-	11	TRBD1	TRBV20-1	TRBJ1-2	SATGQGTYGYT
-	13	TRBD1	TRBV10-3	TRBJ2-2	AIRPGQGATGELF
-	13	TRBD1	TRBV20-1	TRBJ2-1	SARIPGQGHNEQF
-	11	TRBD1	TRBV7-9	TRBJ2-5	AIPGQGIETQY